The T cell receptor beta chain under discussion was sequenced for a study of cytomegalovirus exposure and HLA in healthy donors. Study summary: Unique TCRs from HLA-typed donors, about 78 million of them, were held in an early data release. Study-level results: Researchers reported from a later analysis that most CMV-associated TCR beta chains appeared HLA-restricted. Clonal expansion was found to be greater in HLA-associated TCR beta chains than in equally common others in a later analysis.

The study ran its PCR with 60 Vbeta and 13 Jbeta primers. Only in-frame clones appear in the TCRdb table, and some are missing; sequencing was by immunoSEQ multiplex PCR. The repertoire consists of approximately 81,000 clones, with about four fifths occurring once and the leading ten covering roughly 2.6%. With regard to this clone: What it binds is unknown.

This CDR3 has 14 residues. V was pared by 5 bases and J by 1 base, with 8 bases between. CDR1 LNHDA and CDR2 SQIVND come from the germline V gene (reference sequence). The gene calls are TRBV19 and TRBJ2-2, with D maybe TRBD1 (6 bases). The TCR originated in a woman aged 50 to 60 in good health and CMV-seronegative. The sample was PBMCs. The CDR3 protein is CASSLGQNTGELFF. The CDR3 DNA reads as TGTGCCAGTAGTCTGGGACAGAACACCGGGGAGCTGTTTTTT.